A selection of T cell receptor beta chains follows, all from one sample in a study of radiotherapy plus CTLA-4 blockade in lung cancer. Measured with immunoSEQ multiplex PCR; TCRdb has only the in-frame clones, and not every one. The table lists more than 40,000 clones, more than 70% of them singletons, with less than 9.5% in the top ten. This specimen consisted of peripheral blood, obtained from a patient treated with radiotherapy plus ipilimumab. These receptors were obtained from a human donor with non-small cell lung cancer whose response to radiotherapy plus ipilimumab could not be evaluated. The CDR3 runs from the conserved cysteine through the conserved F or W. A D gene is named only where the DNA matches it firmly. For some rows the clone size is stated as once, few or many, or as a class when expanded; others skip it.

.,.,TRBJ2-7,TRBV7-9,TGTGCCAGCAGCTTAATCCCCTTCACTAGCACCGAACGGGAGCAGTACTTC,CASSLIPFTSTEREQYF
once,.,TRBJ2-2,TRBV9,TGTGCCAGCAGCGTAGTGGACTCCGCCGGGGAGCTGTTTTTT,CASSVVDSAGELFF
.,TRBD1,TRBJ1-2,TRBV5-1,TGCGCCAGCAGCACCGGGACAGGGGCCACGAATGTCTATGGCTACACCTTC,CASSTGTGATNVYGYTF
few,TRBD2,TRBJ2-1,TRBV6-5,TGTGCCAGCAGCCCGGGGCTAGCGGGGGGCAGTGAGCAGTTCTTC,CASSPGLAGGSEQFF
.,TRBD2,TRBJ2-7,TRBV7-8,TGTGCCAGCAGCCCCCCGGGTAGCGGGACCGAGCAGTACTTC,CASSPPGSGTEQYF
.,TRBD1,TRBJ2-5,TRBV5-1,TGCGCCAGCAGCTCCCAAGGACAGGGCAAAGAGACCCAGTACTTC,CASSSQGQGKETQYF
.,TRBD1,TRBJ2-1,TRBV6-5,TGTGCCAGCAGTTACGTGAGACAGGGCCGGGGTGAGCAGTTCTTC,CASSYVRQGRGEQFF
.,TRBD1,TRBJ1-2,TRBV2,TGTGCCAGCAGGGGGGGACAGGGGGCCGTTTGGGGCTACACCTTC,CASRGGQGAVWGYTF
.,.,TRBJ1-1,TRBV2,TGTGCCAGCAGTGAGTTAAAAATAGTCTTCTTT,CASSELKIVFF
.,.,TRBJ2-1,TRBV18,TGTGCCAGCTCACCACCTGGACAGCCGTTTGAGCAGTTCTTC,CASSPPGQPFEQFF
.,TRBD2,TRBJ2-3,TRBV19,TGTGCCACCGCTCCTGTGGCGGGGGGAAGGGATACGCAGTATTTT,CATAPVAGGRDTQYF
.,.,TRBJ1-5,TRBV6-1,TGTGCCAGCAGTGAAGTGGCAGATAGCAATCAGCCCCAGCATTTT,CASSEVADSNQPQHF
.,.,TRBJ1-1,TRBV19,TGTGCCAGTAGCCCCATGGCGAACACTGAAGCTTTCTTT,CASSPMANTEAFF
.,TRBD1,TRBJ1-4,TRBV7-9,TGTGCCAGCAGCTTAGCTGGGACAGGGCTCCAGAGGGGGAAACTGTTTTTT,CASSLAGTGLQRGKLFF
.,TRBD1,TRBJ1-5,TRBV5-8,TGTGCCAGCAGCTTAACAGGGGGCGCGTACCAGCCCCAGCATTTT,CASSLTGGAYQPQHF
.,.,TRBJ1-2,TRBV29-1,TGCAGCGTTGAAGCGGGGTGGAGGCATGGCTACACCTTC,CSVEAGWRHGYTF
.,.,TRBJ2-3,TRBV2,TGTGCCAGCAGCGCGGGACGGATGACGGATACGCAGTATTTT,CASSAGRMTDTQYF
.,TRBD2,TRBJ2-1,TRBV4-3,TGCGCCAGCAGCCAAGAAATGGGGGGGTCTAGTGAGCAGTTCTTC,CASSQEMGGSSEQFF
.,TRBD1,TRBJ2-1,TRBV11-2,TGTGCCAGCAGCCTAGACAGGGGAAATGAGCAGTTCTTC,CASSLDRGNEQFF
.,TRBD1,TRBJ1-2,TRBV15,TGTGCCACCAGCCTGGGACAGGGGGAGTCCTATGGCTACACCTTC,CATSLGQGESYGYTF
.,TRBD1,TRBJ1-5,TRBV2,TGTGCCAGCTCCGCCCAGGGGGTAGGCAATCAGCCCCAGCATTTT,CASSAQGVGNQPQHF
.,.,TRBJ2-6,TRBV27,TGTGCCAGCAGCCGGGGGTTGGCAGGGGCCAACGTCCTGACTTTC,CASSRGLAGANVLTF
.,.,TRBJ1-5,TRBV18,TGTGCCAGCTCGTCACCGGGAGTAGGGCAGCCCCAGCATTTT,CASSSPGVGQPQHF
few,TRBD1,TRBJ2-1,TRBV28,TGTGCCAGCAGAGTAGGGGGCCCCGGCCACAATGAGCAGTTCTTC,CASRVGGPGHNEQFF
.,TRBD1,TRBJ1-6,TRBV6-5,TGTGCCAGCAGTCGACAGGGGTTAGTCAATTCACCCCTCCACTTT,CASSRQGLVNSPLHF
.,.,TRBJ2-2,TRBV5-6,TGTGCCAGCAGCGGATTCGTCGGGGCCGGGGAGCTGTTTTTT,CASSGFVGAGELFF
.,.,TRBJ2-7,TRBV10-3,TGTGCCATCAGTGAGTCCCCCACAGGCTACGAGCAGTACTTC,CAISESPTGYEQYF
.,.,TRBJ1-1,TRBV10-1,TGCGCCAGCAGTGACCAGGGGAACACTGAAGCTTTCTTT,CASSDQGNTEAFF
.,.,TRBJ2-2,TRBV30,TGTGCCTGGACTCCGCGCACCGGGGAGCTGTTTTTT,CAWTPRTGELFF
.,.,TRBJ1-1,TRBV5-1,TGCGCCAGCAGCTGGTCAGGGGACACTGAAGCTTTCTTT,CASSWSGDTEAFF
few,TRBD2,TRBJ2-1,TRBV5-4,TGTGCCAGCAGGCCGACTAGCGGGAGTACCAATGAGCAGTTCTTC,CASRPTSGSTNEQFF
.,.,TRBJ2-3,TRBV5-1,TGCGCCAGCAGCAAAGGGGTCGTAGCCGCAGGCACAGATACGCAGTATTTT,CASSKGVVAAGTDTQYF